This TCR beta chain originates from a study of T-cell memory formation after mild COVID-19. V was clipped by 6 bases and J by 6 bases; unmatched bases: 10. This CDR3 comprises 14 residues. TCRdb redid the calling of the 5' RACE reads with MiXCR, one entry per CDR3 protein. In the table there are more than 150,000 distinct CDR3 sequences, around 21% of which are singletons. The chain joins TRBV12-3 or TRBV12-4 to TRBJ1-2, with 7 bases fitting TRBD1. Sequencing was carried out using PBMCs or a T cell subset sorted from them (not recorded which). This TCR was recovered from an adult woman who had mild COVID-19 (a few samples of this study predate the infection). Cell type and time point are not known. The CDR3 DNA reads as TGTGCCAGCAGCCCAGCGGCAGGGGGACATGGCTACACCTTC. This codes for CASSPAAGGHGYTF.